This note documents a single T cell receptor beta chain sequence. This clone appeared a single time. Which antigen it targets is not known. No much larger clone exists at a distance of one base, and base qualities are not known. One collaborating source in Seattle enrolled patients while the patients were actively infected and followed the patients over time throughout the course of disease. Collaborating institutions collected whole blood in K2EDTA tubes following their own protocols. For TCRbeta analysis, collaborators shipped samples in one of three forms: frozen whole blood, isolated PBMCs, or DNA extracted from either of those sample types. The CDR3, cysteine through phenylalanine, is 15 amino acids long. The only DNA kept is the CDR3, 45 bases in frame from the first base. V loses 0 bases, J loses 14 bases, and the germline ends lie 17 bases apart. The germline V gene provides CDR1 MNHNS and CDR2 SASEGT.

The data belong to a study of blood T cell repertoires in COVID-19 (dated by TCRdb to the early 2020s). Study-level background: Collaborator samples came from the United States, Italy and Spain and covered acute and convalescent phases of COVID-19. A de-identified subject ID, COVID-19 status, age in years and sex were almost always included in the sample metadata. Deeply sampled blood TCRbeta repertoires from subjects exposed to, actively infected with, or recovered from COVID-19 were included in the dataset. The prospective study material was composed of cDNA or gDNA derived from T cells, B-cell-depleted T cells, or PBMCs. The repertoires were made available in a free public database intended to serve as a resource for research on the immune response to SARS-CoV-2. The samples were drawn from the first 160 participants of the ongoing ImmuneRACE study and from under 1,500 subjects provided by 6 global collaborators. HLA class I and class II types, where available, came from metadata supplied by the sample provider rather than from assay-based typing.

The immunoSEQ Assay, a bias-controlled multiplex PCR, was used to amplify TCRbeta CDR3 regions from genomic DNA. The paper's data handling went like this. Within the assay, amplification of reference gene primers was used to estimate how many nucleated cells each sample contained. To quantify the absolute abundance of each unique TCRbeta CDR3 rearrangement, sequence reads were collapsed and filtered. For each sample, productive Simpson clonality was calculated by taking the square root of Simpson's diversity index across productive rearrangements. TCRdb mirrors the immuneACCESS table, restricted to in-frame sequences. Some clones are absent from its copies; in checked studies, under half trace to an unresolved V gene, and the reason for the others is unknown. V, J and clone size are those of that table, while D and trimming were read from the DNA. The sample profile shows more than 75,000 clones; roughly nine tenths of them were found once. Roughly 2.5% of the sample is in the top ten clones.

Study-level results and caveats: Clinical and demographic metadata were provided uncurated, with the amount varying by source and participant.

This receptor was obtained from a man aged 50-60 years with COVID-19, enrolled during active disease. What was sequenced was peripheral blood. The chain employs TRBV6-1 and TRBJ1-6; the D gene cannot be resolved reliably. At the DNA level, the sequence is TGTGCCAGCAGTGAAGCCGGCCCCCGGGTCGCCACCCTCCACTTT. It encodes CASSEAGPRVATLHF.